A selection of T cell receptor beta chains follows, all from one sample in a study of blood T cell repertoires in COVID-19. Sequencing used immunoSEQ multiplex PCR; TCRdb keeps in-frame clones, though not all of them. The data show 150,000 to 200,000 clones, over 75% seen once. What was sequenced was PBMCs or T cells enriched from blood (not recorded which). These TCRs come from a man aged 40-49 years who had recovered from COVID-19. Both conserved end residues are part of each CDR3. A D gene is named only where the DNA matches it firmly. Where a row states a size, it is once, few, many or the class of an expanded clone; other rows omit it.

V gene: TRBV30
clone size: .
J gene: TRBJ2-7
D gene: .
CDR3 protein: CAWSVQRAGREQYF
CDR3 DNA: TGTGCCTGGAGTGTACAGCGGGCAGGGAGGGAGCAGTACTTC

V gene: TRBV6-5
clone size: .
J gene: TRBJ2-1
D gene: TRBD2
CDR3 protein: CASSRGLAPYNEQFF
CDR3 DNA: TGTGCCAGCAGCCGAGGACTAGCGCCCTACAATGAGCAGTTCTTC

V gene: TRBV10-1
clone size: .
J gene: TRBJ1-1
D gene: TRBD1
CDR3 protein: CASSGQGGYTEAFF
CDR3 DNA: TGCGCCAGCAGCGGACAGGGGGGTTACACTGAAGCTTTCTTT

V gene: TRBV6-5
clone size: .
J gene: TRBJ1-6
D gene: TRBD1
CDR3 protein: CASSYPPDRGNSPLHF
CDR3 DNA: TGTGCCAGCAGTTACCCCCCCGACAGGGGTAATTCACCCCTCCACTTT

V gene: TRBV5-1
clone size: .
J gene: TRBJ2-5
D gene: TRBD2
CDR3 protein: CASSSGGARETQYF
CDR3 DNA: TGCGCCAGCAGCTCCGGGGGGGCAAGGGAGACCCAGTACTTC

V gene: TRBV11-1
clone size: .
J gene: TRBJ2-1
D gene: TRBD2
CDR3 protein: CASSLALAGGLNEQFF
CDR3 DNA: TGTGCCAGCAGCTTAGCGCTGGCGGGGGGCCTCAATGAGCAGTTCTTC

V gene: TRBV2
clone size: .
J gene: TRBJ1-5
D gene: .
CDR3 protein: CASKEQISNQPQHF
CDR3 DNA: TGTGCCAGCAAGGAACAGATTAGCAATCAGCCCCAGCATTTT

V gene: TRBV2
clone size: .
J gene: TRBJ2-3
D gene: .
CDR3 protein: CASSVTGRGGTDTQYF
CDR3 DNA: TGTGCCAGCAGTGTAACTGGCAGGGGCGGCACAGATACGCAGTATTTT

V gene: TRBV30
clone size: .
J gene: TRBJ1-2
D gene: TRBD1
CDR3 protein: CAWSGTGAYGYTF
CDR3 DNA: TGTGCCTGGAGTGGGACAGGGGCTTATGGCTACACCTTC

V gene: TRBV24-1
clone size: .
J gene: TRBJ2-2
D gene: .
CDR3 protein: CAVKGGYTGELFF
CDR3 DNA: TGTGCCGTCAAAGGGGGTTACACCGGGGAGCTGTTTTTT

V gene: TRBV3-1/TRBV3-2
clone size: .
J gene: TRBJ1-2
D gene: .
CDR3 protein: CASSQTWTAGYTF
CDR3 DNA: TGTGCCAGCAGCCAAACTTGGACAGCTGGCTACACCTTC

V gene: TRBV7-9
clone size: .
J gene: TRBJ1-2
D gene: TRBD1
CDR3 protein: CASSLEGGHGYTF
CDR3 DNA: TGTGCCAGCAGCTTAGAAGGGGGCCATGGCTACACCTTC

V gene: TRBV6-5
clone size: .
J gene: TRBJ1-2
D gene: TRBD1
CDR3 protein: CASSPQDRGYGYTF
CDR3 DNA: TGTGCCAGCAGCCCCCAGGACAGGGGCTATGGCTACACCTTC

V gene: TRBV7-3
clone size: .
J gene: TRBJ2-2
D gene: .
CDR3 protein: CASSLNGPGSTGELFF
CDR3 DNA: TGTGCCAGCAGCTTAAATGGTCCTGGGAGCACCGGGGAGCTGTTTTTT

V gene: TRBV7-2
clone size: .
J gene: TRBJ1-5
D gene: TRBD1
CDR3 protein: CASSLVGTGGVLSQPQHF
CDR3 DNA: TGTGCCAGCAGCTTAGTAGGGACAGGGGGAGTCTTAAGCCAGCCCCAGCATTTT

V gene: TRBV19
clone size: .
J gene: TRBJ1-5
D gene: .
CDR3 protein: CASSQEGKDNQPQHF
CDR3 DNA: TGTGCCAGTAGTCAGGAGGGGAAGGACAATCAGCCCCAGCATTTT

V gene: TRBV19
clone size: .
J gene: TRBJ2-5
D gene: TRBD2
CDR3 protein: CASSEGLAGQETQYF
CDR3 DNA: TGTGCCAGTAGTGAAGGGCTAGCGGGCCAAGAGACCCAGTACTTC

V gene: TRBV9
clone size: once
J gene: TRBJ2-2
D gene: TRBD2
CDR3 protein: CASSVSSGGLFTGELFF
CDR3 DNA: TGTGCCAGCAGCGTATCGAGCGGGGGGCTATTCACCGGGGAGCTGTTTTTT